This T cell receptor beta chain was sequenced in a study of CD8+ T cells in alopecia areata. On the study more broadly: At a dose of 5 to 10 mg twice daily, oral tofacitinib was given to treated patients. General study findings and limits: Persistence in scalp and blood during tofacitinib was observed for many expanded lesional clones.

This clone was picked up a small number of times. Its antigen is currently unknown. Described treatment: oral pan-JAK inhibitor, 5-10 mg twice daily. Lesional scalp tissue (obtained by punch biopsy) and peripheral blood were collected from alopecia areata patients. Cell sorting was applied to PBMCs, and CD4+ and CD8+ T cells were collected. Germline-derived CDR1 and CDR2 are MNHEY and SVGAGI. V lost 8 bases and J lost 6; bases outside the gene matches: 13. The CDR3 is 15 residues long. RNA extraction and reverse transcription yielded cDNA as sequencing template. Assay used: immunoSEQ multiplex PCR; TCRdb lists only in-frame clones, some missing. The repertoire holds under 350,000 clones, with 55% to 75% as singletons.

This specimen consisted of CD4+ T cells sorted from blood, obtained at week 24, from a patient treated with tofacitinib. V gene TRBV6-5 combines with J gene TRBJ1-1, with 9 positions matching TRBD1. The sequence was collected from a human donor with alopecia areata. The CDR3 DNA is TGTGCCAGCGGTAGGGGGGGACAGGGTAATTCTGAAGCTTTCTTT. It is translated as CASGRGGQGNSEAFF.